This passage covers 2 T cell receptor beta chains from one sample sequenced in a study of technical replicates of blood from a few donors. The method was immunoSEQ multiplex PCR; TCRdb's version includes in-frame clones alone and lacks a portion of them. The top ten hold approximately 0.17% of the sample, which has 55,000 to 80,000 clones, 98% seen once. Input material: T cells isolated from PBMCs. These receptors came from a human donor in good health.

This rearrangement joins TRBV7-9 to TRBJ2-7; 10 nucleotides align to TRBD2. The J segment lost 1 base and the V segment lost 3 bases, leaving 0 bases of the junction unmatched. Germline V gene lookup returns CDR1 SEHNR and CDR2 FQNEAQ (reference sequence). This CDR3 is 14 amino acids long. CDR3 sequence reads: CASSLTSGSYEQYF. For the CDR3, the DNA is TGTGCCAGCAGCTTGACTAGCGGGTCCTACGAGCAGTACTTC.

The rearrangement uses TRBV5-4 and TRBJ2-7, with 8 bases matching TRBD1. The V gene's germline CDR1 is SGHNT and CDR2 YYREEE (reference sequence). This CDR3 has 18 residues. V lost 0 bases and J lost 0; bases outside the gene matches: 11. The CDR3 loop reads CASSLDISWGQVSYEQYF. CDR3 DNA sequence: TGTGCCAGCAGCTTGGATATTAGTTGGGGACAGGTCTCCTACGAGCAGTACTTC.